One T cell receptor (beta chain) is described in this entry. The antigen is unknown. Sequencing used immunoSEQ multiplex PCR; TCRdb keeps in-frame clones, though not all of them. The sample has roughly 70,000 clones, about 87% seen once; the top ten hold 0.35% to 0.4%. This entry comes from a study of graft-versus-host responses after intestinal transplantation. General observations from the study: GvH clonotypes were identified within recipient marrow, with a subset emerging first in ileum or blood.

There are 14 residues in the CDR3. Germline V lookup: CDR1 SGHAT, CDR2 FQNNGV. The ends were cut back, 0 bases at V and 0 bases at J, with 5 bases in the middle. Sequencing used unstimulated CD4+ T cells sorted from spleen or lymph node cells, obtained before transplant. This chain links TRBV11-2 with TRBJ1-1, with no clear D. This sequence originates from a human donor who was the organ donor for an intestinal transplant. CDR3 coding DNA: TGTGCCAGCAGCTTAGAACCTATGAACACTGAAGCTTTCTTT. Residues: CASSLEPMNTEAFF.